The 31 T cell receptor beta chains given below trace back to one sample, sequenced in a study of T cells after yellow fever vaccination. TCRdb ran MiXCR on the 5' RACE reads and lists one entry per CDR3 protein. Among around 150,000 distinct CDR3 sequences listed, around 7% were seen once. The input for sequencing was CD4+ T cells sorted from PBMCs, taken 5 days after the first yellow fever vaccination. The receptors stem from a man aged 18 to 35 who received the YFV17D yellow fever vaccine.

The chain couples TRBV5-1 to TRBJ1-2; D not certain. The CDR3 spans 12 residues. With 7 bases removed from V and 4 bases from J, the gap between germline ends came to 11 bases. Germline values: CDR1 SGHRS, CDR2 YFSETQ. CDR3 residues: CASGEGIYGYTF. The CDR3 bases are TGCGCCAGCGGGGAAGGAATCTATGGCTACACCTTC.

This clonotype showed up many times. The rearrangement uses TRBV5-1 and TRBJ1-6; D is undetermined. Germline V gives CDR1 SGHRS, CDR2 YFSETQ. Between the trimmed V and J ends, which lost 0 bases and 2 bases, there was a span of 6 bases. The CDR3 length is 15 residues. The CDR3 sequence is CASSLGRPYNSPLHF. DNA of the CDR3: TGCGCCAGCAGCTTGGGGAGGCCCTATAATTCACCCCTCCACTTT.

This clonotype was seen many times. This rearrangement joins TRBV18 to TRBJ1-2; D not resolved. Germline V gives CDR1 KGHSH, CDR2 LQKENI. The V end lost 0 bases, the J end lost 6 bases, and 5 bases lay between the germline ends. The CDR3 contains 12 residues. The CDR3 protein is CASSPPSDGYTF. The CDR3 nucleotides read TGTGCCAGCTCACCACCGTCGGATGGCTACACCTTC.

This clonotype was counted ten times or more. The CDR3 DNA is TGCAGTGCTAGATCTCGGGTCACAGGCACTGAAGCTTTCTTT. Translation gives CSARSRVTGTEAFF. The rearrangement uses TRBV20-1 and TRBJ1-1; tentatively, D is TRBD1 (5 bases). This CDR3 region has 14 residues. V was cut by 2 bases and J by 4 bases, with 14 bases left in between. CDR1 is DFQATT and CDR2 is SNEGSKA in the germline V gene (reference sequence).

This chain joins TRBV4-3 and TRBJ1-2; perhaps TRBD1 as D (5 bases). CDR1 is LGHNA, CDR2 YSLEER, per germline. The V end was cut by 1 base, the J end by 2 bases, with 11 bases between. This CDR3 is built from 15 residues. CDR3 bases: TGCGCCAGCAGCCAAGTTTTTTGGGGGAACTATGGCTACACCTTC. This codes for CASSQVFWGNYGYTF.

The chain couples TRBV5-1 to TRBJ2-1, with 8 bases that match TRBD2. This CDR3 is 13 amino acids long. Germline trimming cut 3 bases from V and 6 bases from J; bases unmatched to any gene: 2. Germline V gives CDR1 SGHRS, CDR2 YFSETQ. CDR3 region: CASSSSGRNEQFF. The CDR3, as DNA: TGCGCCAGCAGCTCTAGCGGGCGCAATGAGCAGTTCTTC.

About this clonotype: It may be a read error: a sequence one base away is much more abundant. The chain has TRBV6-1 and TRBJ2-7; weak D call: TRBD1 (6 bases). The CDR3 runs 15 residues. Trimming removed 6 bases at V and 4 bases at J, with 19 bases between. In germline, CDR1 is MNHNS, CDR2 SASEGT. The CDR3 reads CASRASGHGAYEQYF. In DNA, the CDR3 is TGTGCCAGCAGGGCCTCGGGACATGGGGCGTACGAGCAGTACTTC.

There are a few counts of this clonotype. The V call is TRBV7-9, the J call TRBJ2-7; 7 nucleotides align to TRBD2. CDR3 size: 15 residues. Germline trimming cut 3 bases from V and 2 bases from J; bases unmatched to any gene: 7. Looked up from germline, CDR1 is SEHNR and CDR2 is FQNEAQ (reference sequence). The CDR3 DNA reads as TGTGCCAGCAGCTTGGGAGGGCCCCTGGCCTACGAGCAGTACTTC. Residues: CASSLGGPLAYEQYF. Full variable domain (remainder filled in from reference TRBV7-9 and TRBJ2-7): DTGVSQNPRHKITKRGQNVTFRCDPISEHNRLYWYRQTLGQGPEFLTYFQNEAQLEKSRLLSDRFSAERPKGSFSTLEIQRTEQGDSAMYLCASSLGGPLAYEQYFGPGTRLTVT.

In its sample, this clonotype was seen many times. V and J are TRBV7-2 and TRBJ2-3, with a possible D match to TRBD1 (6 bases). The CDR3 consists of 13 residues. Germline values: CDR1 SGHTA, CDR2 FQGNSA. Trimming pared 4 bases from V and 9 bases from J, leaving 14 bases between. CDR3 coding DNA: TGTGCCAGCAGCTCAAGACAGGTGGACACGCAGTATTTT. It is translated as CASSSRQVDTQYF.

This clonotype was recorded many times. This chain connects TRBV7-2 to TRBJ2-6, with D perhaps TRBD1 (6 bases). Germline V gene data show CDR1 as SGHTA and CDR2 as FQGNSA. The germline V and J ends were trimmed by 4 bases and 3 bases, with 10 bases remaining between them. This CDR3 is built from 15 residues. The CDR3 protein is CASSSYRVGANVLTF. The CDR3 region has the DNA TGTGCCAGCAGCTCCTACAGGGTTGGGGCCAACGTCCTGACTTTC.

This clonotype was counted at least ten times. The rearrangement joins TRBV11-2 to TRBJ2-1; the match to TRBD2 covers 8 bases. V lost 3 bases to trimming and J lost 4 bases; unmatched junction nucleotides: 8. This CDR3 region has 16 residues. The V gene's germline CDR1 is SGHAT and CDR2 FQNNGV. CDR3 region: CASSFLSGGLYNEQFF. The DNA of the CDR3 is TGTGCCAGCAGCTTCCTCTCGGGGGGGCTGTACAATGAGCAGTTCTTC. The variable domain in full, with the rest retrieved from reference TRBV11-2 and TRBJ2-1, is EAGVAQSPRYKIIEKRQSVAFWCNPISGHATLYWYQQILGQGPKLLIQFQNNGVVDDSQLPKDRFSAERLKGVDSTLKIQPAKLEDSAVYLCASSFLSGGLYNEQFFGPGTRLTVL.

This clonotype was observed a handful of times. CDR3 region: CASSQAVTDRGSEAFF. CDR3 in DNA: TGCGCCAGCAGCCAAGCGGTGACGGACAGGGGATCTGAAGCTTTCTTT. The chain uses TRBV4-3 and TRBJ1-1; TRBD1 aligns across 9 bases. The germline V gene encodes CDR1 LGHNA and CDR2 YSLEER. V was pared by 1 base and J by 6 bases, with 9 bases of the junction left unmatched. This CDR3 has 16 residues.

This clonotype has at least ten counts. The chain recombines TRBV12-3 or TRBV12-4 with TRBJ1-1; weak D call: TRBD1 (5 bases). V was trimmed by 5 bases and J by 5 bases, leaving 12 bases between them. CDR3 length equals 13 residues. Written as DNA, the CDR3 is TGTGCCAGCAGTCTCAACAGGAGGACTGAAGCTTTCTTT. This codes for CASSLNRRTEAFF.

This clonotype was recorded a few times. The V call is TRBV7-9, the J call TRBJ1-2; possible D gene TRBD1, 5 bases. The CDR3 extends over 12 amino acids. Germline assignment: CDR1 SEHNR and CDR2 FQNEAQ (reference sequence). V gave up 9 bases and J gave up 3 bases, with 11 bases separating them. This CDR3 is CARGPFDYGYTF. CDR3 DNA sequence: TGTGCCAGGGGGCCCTTTGACTATGGCTACACCTTC.

The CDR3 sequence is CASSSRPGSQGTQYF. In DNA form, the CDR3 reads TGTGCCAGCAGTTCCCGCCCGGGGTCCCAGGGTACGCAGTATTTT. The chain links TRBV6-2 or TRBV6-3 to TRBJ2-3; the D call may be TRBD1 or TRBD2 (5 bases each). V lost 4 bases to trimming and J lost 8 bases, with 19 bases between them. This CDR3 spans 15 amino acids. The germline V gene encodes CDR1 MNHEY and CDR2 SVGEGT.

Many counts were recorded for this clonotype. CDR3 amino acids: CASSPIDGGGEKLFF. Here the CDR3 DNA reads TGTGCCAGCTCACCAATCGACGGCGGTGGTGAAAAACTGTTTTTT. The chain employs TRBV18 and TRBJ1-4; D ambiguous. Germline V gives CDR1 KGHSH, CDR2 LQKENI. V was trimmed by 2 bases and J by 7 bases, leaving 14 bases between them. This CDR3 has 15 residues.

Only a few counts were recorded for this clonotype. The gene calls are TRBV6-1 and TRBJ1-6; D might be TRBD1 (5 bases). This CDR3 spans 14 amino acids. Per the germline V gene, CDR1 is MNHNS and CDR2 is SASEGT. The V gene lost 10 bases and the J gene lost 0 bases, with 10 bases spanning the gap. This chain's CDR3 is CATAGSSYNSPLHF. Written as DNA, the CDR3 is TGTGCCACCGCAGGGAGCTCCTATAATTCACCCCTCCACTTT.

This clonotype was detected only a few times. This chain links TRBV5-1 with TRBJ2-1; TRBD1 or TRBD2 may be the D gene (5 bases each). This CDR3 is built from 15 residues. Trimming shortened V by 0 bases and J by 1 base, and 8 bases separated the two germline ends. Germline V lookup: CDR1 SGHRS, CDR2 YFSETQ. CDR3 residues: CASSLAEGSYNEQFF. The CDR3 DNA reads TGCGCCAGCAGCTTGGCCGAGGGGTCCTACAATGAGCAGTTCTTC.

This clonotype was counted many times. The chain links TRBV7-3 to TRBJ2-1, with 8 bases lining up with TRBD2. CDR1 and CDR2 from the germline V gene are SGHTA and FQGTGA. The CDR3 contains 15 residues. The V and J ends lost 5 bases and 0 bases, in that order; junction bases with no gene match: 3. The CDR3 bases are TGTGCCAGCAGCCCCCTAGCGGGCTCCTACAATGAGCAGTTCTTC. Its protein product is CASSPLAGSYNEQFF.

This clonotype was observed many times. The CDR3 DNA follows: TGCGCCAGCAGCTTCTCCGACAGCCACACTGAAGCTTTCTTT. Encoded protein: CASSFSDSHTEAFF. V usage is TRBV5-1 and J usage is TRBJ1-1, with TRBD1 as a possible D gene (5 bases). CDR1 is SGHRS and CDR2 is YFSETQ in the germline V gene. This CDR3 has 14 amino acids. Trimming took 2 bases from V and 3 from J, leaving 11 bases between them.

This clonotype was observed at least ten times. J is TRBJ2-5 and V is TRBV5-4; tentative D call: TRBD2 (6 bases). The CDR3 is made up of 13 amino acids. Germline V gene sequence: CDR1 SGHNT, CDR2 YYREEE (reference sequence). The V gene lost 3 bases and the J gene lost 3 bases, with 9 bases spanning the gap. The CDR3 here is CASSSGVKETQYF. The CDR3 nucleotides read TGTGCCAGCAGCTCGGGGGTCAAAGAGACCCAGTACTTC.

This clonotype was observed at least ten times. The chain couples TRBV6-5 to TRBJ2-7; D is unclear. The CDR3 is 16 amino acids. Germline V gives CDR1 MNHEY, CDR2 SVGAGI. Trimming took 4 bases from V and 3 from J, leaving 19 bases between them. CDR3 sequence (DNA): TGTGCCAGCAGTTCACTCAGCGCAGGCTCAGTCTACGAGCAGTACTTC. Its translation is CASSSLSAGSVYEQYF.

This clonotype has just a few counts. The rearrangement uses TRBV4-2 and TRBJ2-3; the D gene is possibly TRBD2 (6 bases). From germline, CDR1 is LGHNA and CDR2 YNFKEQ. This CDR3 has 13 amino acids. V shed 5 bases and J shed 7 bases, with 13 bases lying between them. In DNA, the CDR3 is TGTGCCAGCAGCACGGACGGGGGAAATACGCAGTATTTT. As protein: CASSTDGGNTQYF.

J is TRBJ2-2 and V is TRBV6-5, with 7 bases identical to TRBD1. This CDR3 has 17 amino acids. Germline V gives CDR1 MNHEY, CDR2 SVGAGI. The V segment lost 4 bases and the J segment 4 bases; nucleotides outside the gene matches: 12. Here the CDR3 reads CASSSLTGILFTGELFF. The CDR3 DNA sequence: TGTGCCAGCAGTTCATTGACAGGGATTCTCTTCACCGGGGAGCTGTTTTTT.

This clonotype occurred a few times. The chain links TRBV5-6 to TRBJ1-4; D is undetermined. Trimming took off 8 bases at V and 0 bases at J, with 14 bases between the two ends. Germline CDR1 SGHDT, CDR2 YYEEEE. This CDR3 comprises 15 residues. In nucleotides, the CDR3 is TGTGCCAGTTCTTATCCCGCGGCAACTAATGAAAAACTGTTTTTT. Its protein is CASSYPAATNEKLFF.

This clonotype was observed many times. The V call is TRBV5-1, the J call TRBJ2-3, with TRBD2 identical over 8 bases. This CDR3 spans 16 amino acids. J gave up 0 bases and V 0 bases, and 3 bases lay outside the gene matches. Germline assignment: CDR1 SGHRS and CDR2 YFSETQ. The CDR3 DNA follows: TGCGCCAGCAGCTTGGTGAGCGGGGGAAGCACAGATACGCAGTATTTT. This gives the protein CASSLVSGGSTDTQYF.

In its sample, this clonotype was seen many times. The genes are TRBV7-2 and TRBJ1-6, with D possibly TRBD1 on 5 matching bases. CDR1 SGHTA and CDR2 FQGNSA come from the germline V gene. Trimming removed 3 bases from V and 8 bases from J, with 14 bases in between. This CDR3 is 15 amino acids long. The CDR3 DNA sequence: TGTGCCAGCAGCTTGGGGCCAGGGATCGATTCACCCCTCCACTTT. Its protein is CASSLGPGIDSPLHF.

The chain joins TRBV5-1 to TRBJ1-1; tentatively, D is TRBD1 (5 bases). Deletions cut 4 bases from V and 0 bases from J, with 16 bases between. The germline V gene has CDR1 SGHRS and CDR2 YFSETQ. The length of the CDR3 is 16 residues. The CDR3 DNA reads TGCGCCAGCAGCACAGGAGGGAGCTTGATGAACACTGAAGCTTTCTTT. It translates to CASSTGGSLMNTEAFF.

This clonotype was counted only a few times. The chain recombines TRBV7-2 with TRBJ1-2; D may be TRBD1 (6 bases). Per the germline V gene, CDR1 is SGHTA and CDR2 is FQGNSA. V dropped 8 bases and J dropped 4 bases, with 14 bases sitting between them. The CDR3 covers 13 residues. In DNA, the CDR3 is TGTGCCAGCGAGGCCGGGGGGCTCTATGGCTACACCTTC. Protein product: CASEAGGLYGYTF.

This clonotype was seen repeatedly, ten times or more. In DNA form, the CDR3 reads TGTGCCAGCAGACGTCGAGGGACAGGGCGATCGAACACTGAAGCTTTCTTT. It specifies CASRRRGTGRSNTEAFF. The V call is TRBV6-5, the J call TRBJ1-1; 9 bases are shared with TRBD1. CDR1 and CDR2 (germline): MNHEY, SVGAGI. The CDR3 covers 17 residues. The ends lost 6 bases at V and 1 base at J; junction bases unmatched: 12.

The rearrangement uses TRBV7-2 and TRBJ1-1; the D gene is possibly TRBD1 (5 bases). The ends were cut back, 2 bases at V and 1 base at J, with 8 bases in the middle. The germline V gene has CDR1 SGHTA and CDR2 FQGNSA. The CDR3 loop spans 14 amino acids. CDR3 residues: CASSLTQGNTEAFF. For the CDR3, the DNA is TGTGCCAGCAGCTTAACGCAGGGGAACACTGAAGCTTTCTTT.